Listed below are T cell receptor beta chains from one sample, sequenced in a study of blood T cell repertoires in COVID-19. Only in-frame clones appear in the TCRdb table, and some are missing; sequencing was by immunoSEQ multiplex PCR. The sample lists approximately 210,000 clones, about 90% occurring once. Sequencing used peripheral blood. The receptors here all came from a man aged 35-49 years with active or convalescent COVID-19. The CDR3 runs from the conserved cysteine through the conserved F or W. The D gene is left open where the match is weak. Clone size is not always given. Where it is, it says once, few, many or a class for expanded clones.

cdr3_aa: CASSLNAGGLGEQYF
cdr3_nt: TGTGCCAGCAGCTTAAACGCGGGCGGATTAGGGGAGCAGTACTTC
clone_size: -
j_call: TRBJ2-7
v_call: TRBV7-3
d_call: -

cdr3_aa: CASSLDRSTSYEQYF
cdr3_nt: TGTGCCAGCTCTTTAGACAGGTCTACATCCTACGAGCAGTACTTC
clone_size: -
j_call: TRBJ2-7
v_call: TRBV18
d_call: -

cdr3_aa: CASSLLAGEETQYF
cdr3_nt: TGTGCCAGCAGCTTACTGGCGGGGGAAGAGACCCAGTACTTC
clone_size: -
j_call: TRBJ2-5
v_call: TRBV7-9
d_call: TRBD2

cdr3_aa: CASRGDGNTIYF
cdr3_nt: TGTGCCAGCAGGGGCGACGGAAACACCATATATTTT
clone_size: -
j_call: TRBJ1-3
v_call: TRBV2
d_call: -

cdr3_aa: CASSLNPTGTNEKLFF
cdr3_nt: TGTGCCAGCAGCTTGAATCCGACAGGAACTAATGAAAAACTGTTTTTT
clone_size: -
j_call: TRBJ1-4
v_call: TRBV5-6
d_call: -

cdr3_aa: CASSPTKVEQFF
cdr3_nt: TGTGCCAGCAGTCCCACTAAAGTTGAGCAGTTCTTC
clone_size: -
j_call: TRBJ2-1
v_call: TRBV27
d_call: -

cdr3_aa: CASSSLTGRTGNTIYF
cdr3_nt: TGTGCCAGCAGCTCTCTGACAGGGAGGACTGGAAACACCATATATTTT
clone_size: few
j_call: TRBJ1-3
v_call: TRBV7-3
d_call: TRBD1

cdr3_aa: CASSLLGESTGELFF
cdr3_nt: TGTGCCAGCAGCTTACTCGGGGAAAGCACCGGGGAGCTGTTTTTT
clone_size: -
j_call: TRBJ2-2
v_call: TRBV7-9
d_call: -

cdr3_aa: CASLDRGNTEAFF
cdr3_nt: TGTGCCAGTCTCGACAGGGGGAACACTGAAGCTTTCTTT
clone_size: -
j_call: TRBJ1-1
v_call: TRBV19
d_call: TRBD1

cdr3_aa: CASSLAPGQGRVENEQFF
cdr3_nt: TGTGCCAGCAGCTTAGCCCCGGGACAGGGGCGGGTAGAAAATGAGCAGTTCTTC
clone_size: -
j_call: TRBJ2-1
v_call: TRBV7-9
d_call: TRBD1

cdr3_aa: CASSFGTSGVNEQFF
cdr3_nt: TGTGCCAGCAGTTTCGGGACTAGCGGGGTCAATGAGCAGTTCTTC
clone_size: -
j_call: TRBJ2-1
v_call: TRBV28
d_call: TRBD2

cdr3_aa: CASSLPGRADTQYF
cdr3_nt: TGTGCCAGCAGCTTACCGGGGAGGGCAGATACGCAGTATTTT
clone_size: few
j_call: TRBJ2-3
v_call: TRBV7-3
d_call: TRBD2

cdr3_aa: CASSPDGLNEKLFF
cdr3_nt: TGTGCCAGCAGCCCGGACGGACTTAATGAAAAACTGTTTTTT
clone_size: -
j_call: TRBJ1-4
v_call: TRBV5-4
d_call: -

cdr3_aa: CASNPGGGGHQPQHF
cdr3_nt: TGTGCCAGTAACCCGGGGGGGGGAGGTCATCAGCCCCAGCATTTT
clone_size: -
j_call: TRBJ1-5
v_call: TRBV19
d_call: -

cdr3_aa: CASSVSRVGTDTQYF
cdr3_nt: TGCGCCAGCAGTGTCAGCAGGGTTGGCACAGATACGCAGTATTTT
clone_size: -
j_call: TRBJ2-3
v_call: TRBV10-2
d_call: -

cdr3_aa: CASSLLGGSEAFF
cdr3_nt: TGTGCCAGCAGCTTGTTAGGAGGGTCTGAAGCTTTCTTT
clone_size: -
j_call: TRBJ1-1
v_call: TRBV5-5
d_call: -

cdr3_aa: CASSPTVFGLAGVGEQYF
cdr3_nt: TGCGCCAGCAGCCCCACCGTTTTTGGACTAGCGGGAGTGGGCGAGCAGTACTTC
clone_size: -
j_call: TRBJ2-7
v_call: TRBV5-1
d_call: TRBD2

cdr3_aa: CATSDPRGDTEAFF
cdr3_nt: TGTGCCACCAGTGATCCCAGGGGTGACACTGAAGCTTTCTTT
clone_size: -
j_call: TRBJ1-1
v_call: TRBV24-1
d_call: -

cdr3_aa: CASSRDGTQFSNQPQHF
cdr3_nt: TGTGCCAGTAGTAGAGACGGGACACAATTTAGCAATCAGCCCCAGCATTTT
clone_size: -
j_call: TRBJ1-5
v_call: TRBV19
d_call: -

cdr3_aa: CASSIALRNYEQYF
cdr3_nt: TGTGCCAGTAGTATAGCTTTGCGGAACTACGAGCAGTACTTC
clone_size: once
j_call: TRBJ2-7
v_call: TRBV19
d_call: -

cdr3_aa: CASRPTGSPLHF
cdr3_nt: TGTGCCAGCAGACCGACGGGATCACCCCTCCACTTT
clone_size: -
j_call: TRBJ1-6
v_call: TRBV6-5
d_call: -

cdr3_aa: CASSPHPVLGSGGAEGWTDTQYF
cdr3_nt: TGTGCCAGCAGTCCCCACCCGGTTTTGGGTAGCGGGGGGGCCGAGGGATGGACAGATACGCAGTATTTT
clone_size: once
j_call: TRBJ2-3
v_call: TRBV27
d_call: TRBD2

cdr3_aa: CASSQGQGYNEQFF
cdr3_nt: TGTGCCAGCAGCCAGGGACAGGGGTACAATGAGCAGTTCTTC
clone_size: -
j_call: TRBJ2-1
v_call: TRBV5-6
d_call: TRBD1

cdr3_aa: CASSQASYGYTF
cdr3_nt: TGTGCCAGCAGTCAGGCCAGCTATGGCTACACCTTC
clone_size: -
j_call: TRBJ1-2
v_call: TRBV6-5
d_call: -

cdr3_aa: CASSQVGGGEQPQHF
cdr3_nt: TGCGCCAGCAGCCAAGTTGGAGGGGGGGAACAGCCCCAGCATTTT
clone_size: -
j_call: TRBJ1-5
v_call: TRBV4-1
d_call: -

cdr3_aa: CSVEDRQLRYGYTF
cdr3_nt: TGCAGCGTTGAAGATCGACAGCTCCGCTATGGCTACACCTTC
clone_size: -
j_call: TRBJ1-2
v_call: TRBV29-1
d_call: -

cdr3_aa: CASSPTSGISTDTQYF
cdr3_nt: TGTGCCAGCAGCCCGACTAGCGGGATTAGCACAGATACGCAGTATTTT
clone_size: few
j_call: TRBJ2-3
v_call: TRBV7-3
d_call: TRBD2

cdr3_aa: CSARDRGKLFF
cdr3_nt: TGCAGTGCTAGAGATAGGGGAAAACTGTTTTTT
clone_size: -
j_call: TRBJ1-4
v_call: TRBV20-1
d_call: -